This T cell receptor beta chain was documented in a study of T cells after somatic rescue of genetic block (dated by TCRdb to the early 2020s). Background on the whole study: What the study looked at was long-term robustness, specifically in a T-cell system that came about through somatic rescue of a genetic block in T-cell development.

CDR1 is given as MGHRA and CDR2 as YSYEKL, both from the germline V gene. Counted from cysteine to phenylalanine, this CDR3 has 16 amino acids. The DNA shown is the 48-base CDR3, in frame from base 1. Concerning this clone: Its antigen target is currently unknown. Base-call qualities are not available, and no considerably larger clone is one nucleotide away.

Library generation was performed with the immunoSEQ multiplex PCR assay. Here the immuneACCESS table is served through TCRdb, limited to in-frame sequences with V and J called. Missing clones are a known gap in these copies; in checked studies unresolved V genes cover under half, and the rest lacks a known reason. In all, the sample holds tens of thousands of clones, and 80% to 90% of those were seen once. The ten largest clones take up about 1.5% of the sample. This receptor chain uses TRBV4-1 and TRBJ2-5; the D gene is not confidently resolved. The end of the DNA is better explained by TRBJ2-7, so the J call may be wrong. This TCR came from a woman aged 18-29 years. Sequenced sample: peripheral blood mononuclear cells (PBMCs). Read as DNA, the sequence is TGCGCCAGCAGCCAAGAGGAAAGCGCCCCGTCGGACGAGCAGTACTTC. Its coded protein is CASSQEESAPSDEQYF.